This T cell receptor beta chain was captured in a study of chemoradiotherapy in HPV16-positive cancers. Whole-study context: Functional T-cell assays on two HPV16-positive patients' cells defined candidate HPV-specific clones and common TCR motifs.

Clones were read by immunoSEQ multiplex PCR, and TCRdb kept only the in-frame ones, dropping some. The top ten clones hold about a tenth of a sample with around 15,000 clones, about four fifths of them seen once. For this clone: Its antigen is currently unknown.

CDR1 and CDR2 from the germline V gene are SGHRS and YFSETQ. Trimming pared 4 bases from V and 7 bases from J, leaving 8 bases between. This CDR3 comprises 12 residues. Broader study findings: The functional HPV-specific definition rests on just a couple of HPV16-positive patients.

The receptor was derived from a human donor with HPV-associated anogenital cancer. This sample was obtained from a patient who underwent chemoradiotherapy. V usage is TRBV5-1 and J usage is TRBJ2-2, with D uncertain. CDR3 in amino acids: CASSPLNGELFF. The CDR3 bases are TGCGCCAGCAGCCCCCTTAACGGGGAGCTGTTTTTT.